This passage covers 11 T cell receptor beta chains from one sample sequenced in a study of blood T cell repertoires in COVID-19. Data came from immunoSEQ multiplex PCR; TCRdb stores just in-frame clones and leaves some out. The profile covers approximately 230,000 clones, with 85% to 90% appearing a single time and approximately 1.6% taken by the ten largest. Sequences were obtained from PBMCs or T cells enriched from blood (not recorded which). These receptors were collected from a man aged 35 to 55 who had recovered from COVID-19.

V and J are TRBV10-3 and TRBJ2-4; D might be TRBD1 (6 bases). V lost 8 bases, J lost 1 base, and 15 bases lay in between. Germline V gives CDR1 ENHRY, CDR2 SYGVKD. The CDR3 spans 15 residues. The CDR3 is CAIGAGELAKNIQYF. CDR3 in DNA: TGTGCCATCGGGGCAGGGGAGTTGGCCAAAAACATTCAGTACTTC.

The chain couples TRBV7-9 to TRBJ2-3; D gene ambiguous. Deletions cut 5 bases from V and 5 bases from J, with 17 bases between. Germline CDR1 SEHNR, CDR2 FQNEAQ (reference sequence). The CDR3 is 15 amino acids. The CDR3 DNA is TGTGCCAGCAGCGGAAGGTGGAGCCGGGTAGATACGCAGTATTTT. Amino acid sequence: CASSGRWSRVDTQYF.

This chain connects TRBV7-2 to TRBJ1-4; 7 nucleotides agree with TRBD1. J gave up 0 bases and V 10 bases, and 8 bases lay outside the gene matches. This CDR3 spans 15 amino acids. CDR1 is SGHTA, CDR2 FQGNSA, per germline. DNA for the CDR3: TGTGCCACCCAAATTACAGGGGCAACTAATGAAAAACTGTTTTTT. Protein product: CATQITGATNEKLFF.

V gene TRBV7-2 combines with J gene TRBJ1-1; possible D gene TRBD1, 5 bases. V was cut by 3 bases and J by 7 bases, with 15 bases left in between. Germline CDR1 and CDR2: SGHTA and FQGNSA. The CDR3 is made up of 14 amino acids. The CDR3 bases are TGTGCCAGCAGCTTCGATGGAGGGGCGGGTGAAGCTTTCTTT. Translated, it gives CASSFDGGAGEAFF.

The J gene is TRBJ1-3, the V gene TRBV27; D is unclear. Germline V CDR1 and CDR2: MNHEY, SMNVEV (reference sequence). The CDR3 is 13 residues long. V was shortened by 6 bases and J by 4 bases, with 10 bases between the two germline ends. The CDR3 region is CASSPSGGNTIYF. CDR3 nucleotide sequence: TGTGCCAGCAGCCCTTCGGGGGGAAACACCATATATTTT.

The V call is TRBV11-2, the J call TRBJ2-3; 9 positions agree with TRBD2. The CDR3 consists of 16 residues. The trim removed 1 base at V and 3 bases at J, leaving 5 bases unmatched. Germline lookup yields CDR1 SGHAT and CDR2 FQNNGV. The CDR3 reads CASSLVSGGPTDTQYF. The CDR3 DNA reads TGTGCCAGCAGCTTAGTTAGCGGGGGACCTACAGATACGCAGTATTTT.

This chain uses TRBV11-2 with TRBJ2-6; TRBD1 matches 8 bases. CDR3 length equals 18 residues. V lost 1 base to trimming and J lost 2 bases; unmatched junction nucleotides: 7. Looked up from germline, CDR1 is SGHAT and CDR2 is FQNNGV. CDR3 DNA: TGTGCCAGCAGCTTAGTGGTTCAGGGGGCGACTGGGGCCAACGTCCTGACTTTC. Amino acid sequence: CASSLVVQGATGANVLTF.

The CDR3 DNA follows: TGTGCCAGCAGCGTGGGACAGGGCAATGAGCAGTTCTTC. It yields the protein CASSVGQGNEQFF. V and J are TRBV9 and TRBJ2-1, with 9 positions matching TRBD1. Germline CDR1 reads SGDLS; CDR2 reads YYNGEE. After removal of 2 bases from V and 6 bases from J, the junction contained 0 bases not matched to a gene. The CDR3 is made up of 13 amino acids.

V usage is TRBV9 and J usage is TRBJ1-2, with 7 bases aligning to TRBD1. Per germline, CDR1 SGDLS and CDR2 YYNGEE. The CDR3 has 16 amino acids. V was clipped by 6 bases and J by 6 bases; unmatched bases: 17. The CDR3 loop reads CASTLLTGPSHHGYTF. The CDR3, as DNA: TGTGCCAGCACCCTCTTGACAGGGCCCAGTCATCATGGCTACACCTTC.

This chain joins TRBV2 and TRBJ2-5; the match to TRBD2 covers 11 bases. The ends lost 4 bases at V and 2 bases at J; junction bases unmatched: 3. The CDR3 is 15 residues long. The V gene's germline CDR1 is SNHLY and CDR2 FYNNEI. CDR3 in DNA: TGTGCCAGCAGTGGCCTAGCGGGGGGTCAAGAGACCCAGTACTTC. This codes for CASSGLAGGQETQYF.

This clone is a singleton in its sample. The J gene is TRBJ2-7, the V gene TRBV7-9, with D possibly TRBD2 on 5 matching bases. V was shortened by 5 bases and J by 2 bases, with 16 bases between the two germline ends. The germline V gene has CDR1 SEHNR and CDR2 FQNEAQ (reference sequence). This CDR3 has 15 residues. CDR3 coding DNA: TGTGCCAGCAGCCCGGACGTGGACTTTGCCTACGAGCAGTACTTC. Its translation is CASSPDVDFAYEQYF.